This T cell receptor (beta chain) is drawn from a study of post-analysis software for immune sequencing data. Notes on the study in general: Five TRBV segments occurring more often in patients than controls included TRBV5-6, TRBV5-1 and TRBV20-1.

V dropped 4 bases and J dropped 5; count of bases not matched to a gene: 10. CDR1 MNHEY and CDR2 SVGEGT come from the germline V gene. The CDR3 length is 16 residues. Unique molecular identifiers were carried by the TCR beta cDNA libraries. A single record per CDR3 protein comes from TCRdb applying MiXCR to the PCR reads. The repertoire holds about 400,000 distinct CDR3 sequences, with approximately 38% as singletons. In the case of this clonotype: Its specificity is unknown.

The sequence was collected from a girl aged 5-17 years with multiple sclerosis. Sequencing was carried out using blood. The J gene is TRBJ1-1, the V gene TRBV6-2 or TRBV6-3, with 10 bases that match TRBD1. The CDR3 nucleotides read TGTGCCAGCAGTTTCCCGGGACAGGGGCTGGGGACTGAAGCTTTCTTT. Its protein is CASSFPGQGLGTEAFF.